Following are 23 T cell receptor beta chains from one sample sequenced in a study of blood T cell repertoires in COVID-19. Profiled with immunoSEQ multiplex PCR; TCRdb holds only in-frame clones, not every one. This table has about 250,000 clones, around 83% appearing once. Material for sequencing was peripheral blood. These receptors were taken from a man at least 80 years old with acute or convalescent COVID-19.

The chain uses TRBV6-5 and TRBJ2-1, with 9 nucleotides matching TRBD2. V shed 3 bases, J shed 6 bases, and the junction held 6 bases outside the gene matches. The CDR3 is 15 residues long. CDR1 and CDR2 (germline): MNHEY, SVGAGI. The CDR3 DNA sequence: TGTGCCAGCAGTTATTGGACTAGCGACGGCAATGAGCAGTTCTTC. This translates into CASSYWTSDGNEQFF.

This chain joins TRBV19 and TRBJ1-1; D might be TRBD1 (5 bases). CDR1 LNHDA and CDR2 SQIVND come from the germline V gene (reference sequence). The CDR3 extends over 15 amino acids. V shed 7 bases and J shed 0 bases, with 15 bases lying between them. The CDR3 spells CASMRIGALNTEAFF. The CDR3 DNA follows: TGTGCCAGTATGCGAATAGGGGCTCTGAACACTGAAGCTTTCTTT.

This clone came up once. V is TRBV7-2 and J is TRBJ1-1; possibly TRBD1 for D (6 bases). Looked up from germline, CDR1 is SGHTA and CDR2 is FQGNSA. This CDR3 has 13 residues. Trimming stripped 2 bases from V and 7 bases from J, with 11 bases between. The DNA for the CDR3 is TGTGCCAGCAGCTTACGACAGGATGTTGAAGCTTTCTTT. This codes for CASSLRQDVEAFF. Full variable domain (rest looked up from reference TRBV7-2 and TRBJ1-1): GAGVSQSPSNKVTEKGKDVELRCDPISGHTALYWYRQSLGQGLEFLIYFQGNSAPDKSGLPSDRFSAERTGGSVSTLTIQRTQQEDSAVYLCASSLRQDVEAFFGQGTRLTVV.

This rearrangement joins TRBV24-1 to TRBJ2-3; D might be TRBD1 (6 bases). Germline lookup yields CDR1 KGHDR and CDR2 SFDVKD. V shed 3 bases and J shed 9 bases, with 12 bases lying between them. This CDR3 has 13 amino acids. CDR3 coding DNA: TGTGCCACCAGTGATGGATACAGGGAGACGCAGTATTTT. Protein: CATSDGYRETQYF.

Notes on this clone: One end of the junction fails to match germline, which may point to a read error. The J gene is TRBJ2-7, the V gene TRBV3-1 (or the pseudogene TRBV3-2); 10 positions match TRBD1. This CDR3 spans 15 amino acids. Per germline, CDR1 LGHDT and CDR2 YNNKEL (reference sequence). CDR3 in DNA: TGTGCCAGCAGCAAAGACAGGGGGCCCTTCTACGAGCAGTACTTC. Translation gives CASSKDRGPFYEQYF.

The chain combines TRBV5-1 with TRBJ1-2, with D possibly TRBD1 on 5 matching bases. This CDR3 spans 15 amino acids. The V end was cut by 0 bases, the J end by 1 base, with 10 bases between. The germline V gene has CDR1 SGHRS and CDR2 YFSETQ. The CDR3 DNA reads TGCGCCAGCAGCTTGGACCCGGGGGGTAACTATGGCTACACCTTC. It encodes CASSLDPGGNYGYTF.

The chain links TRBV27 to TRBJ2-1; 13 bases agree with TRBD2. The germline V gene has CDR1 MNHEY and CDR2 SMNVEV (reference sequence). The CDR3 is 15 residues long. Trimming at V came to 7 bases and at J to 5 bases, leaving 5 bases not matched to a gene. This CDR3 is CASTGLAGPHNEQFF. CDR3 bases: TGTGCCAGCACGGGACTAGCGGGACCGCACAATGAGCAGTTCTTC.

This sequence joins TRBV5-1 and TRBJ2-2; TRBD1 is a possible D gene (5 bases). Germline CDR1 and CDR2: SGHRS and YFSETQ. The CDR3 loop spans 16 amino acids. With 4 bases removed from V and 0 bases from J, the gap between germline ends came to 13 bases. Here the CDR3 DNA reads TGCGCCAGCAGCCCAGGGTGGCAGTCGAACACCGGGGAGCTGTTTTTT. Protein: CASSPGWQSNTGELFF. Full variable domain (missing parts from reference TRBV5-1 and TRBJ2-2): KAGVTQTPRYLIKTRGQQVTLSCSPISGHRSVSWYQQTPGQGLQFLFEYFSETQRNKGNFPGRFSGRQFSNSRSEMNVSTLELGDSALYLCASSPGWQSNTGELFFGEGSRLTVL.

CDR3: CASSGTGRAYEQYF. The CDR3 DNA sequence: TGCGCCAGCAGCGGGACAGGGAGAGCCTACGAGCAGTACTTC. This rearrangement joins TRBV5-1 to TRBJ2-7; 9 bases are shared with TRBD1. There are 14 residues in the CDR3. Germline CDR1 reads SGHRS; CDR2 reads YFSETQ. The junction had 4 bases not matched to a gene; V was cut back by 4 bases and J by 2 bases.

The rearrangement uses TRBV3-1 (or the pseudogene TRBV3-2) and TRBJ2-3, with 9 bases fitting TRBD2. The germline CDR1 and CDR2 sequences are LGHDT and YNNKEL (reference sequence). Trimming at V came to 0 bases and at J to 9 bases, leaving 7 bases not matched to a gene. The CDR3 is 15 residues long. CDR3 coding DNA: TGTGCCAGCAGCCAAGATAGCGGGGGACGTGAGACGCAGTATTTT. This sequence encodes CASSQDSGGRETQYF.

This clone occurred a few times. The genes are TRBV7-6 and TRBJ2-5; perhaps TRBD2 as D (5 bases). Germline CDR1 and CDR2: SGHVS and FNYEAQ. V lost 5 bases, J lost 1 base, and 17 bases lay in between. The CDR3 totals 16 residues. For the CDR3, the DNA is TGTGCCAGCAGCACCCGCCCACTAGGGTCCCAAGAGACCCAGTACTTC. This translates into CASSTRPLGSQETQYF.

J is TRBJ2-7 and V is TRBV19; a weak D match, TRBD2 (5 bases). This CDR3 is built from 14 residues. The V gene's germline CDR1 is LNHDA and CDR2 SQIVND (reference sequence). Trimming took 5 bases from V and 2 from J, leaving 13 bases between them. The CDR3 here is CASSVEREAYEQYF. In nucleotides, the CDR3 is TGTGCCAGTAGTGTTGAACGGGAAGCCTACGAGCAGTACTTC. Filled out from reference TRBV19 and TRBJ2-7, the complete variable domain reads DGGITQSPKYLFRKEGQNVTLSCEQNLNHDAMYWYRQDPGQGLRLIYYSQIVNDFQKGDIAEGYSVSREKKESFPLTVTSAQKNPTAFYLCASSVEREAYEQYFGPGTRLTVT.

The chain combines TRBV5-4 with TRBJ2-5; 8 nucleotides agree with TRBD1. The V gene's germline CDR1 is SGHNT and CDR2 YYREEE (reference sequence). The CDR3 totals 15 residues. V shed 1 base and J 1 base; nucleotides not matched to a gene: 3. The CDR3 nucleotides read TGTGCCAGCAGCTTGAACAGGGGGAGCCAAGAGACCCAGTACTTC. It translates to CASSLNRGSQETQYF. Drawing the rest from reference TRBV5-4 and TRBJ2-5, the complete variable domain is ETGVTQSPTHLIKTRGQQVTLRCSSQSGHNTVSWYQQALGQGPQFIFQYYREEENGRGNFPPRFSGLQFPNYSSELNVNALELDDSALYLCASSLNRGSQETQYFGPGTRLLVL.

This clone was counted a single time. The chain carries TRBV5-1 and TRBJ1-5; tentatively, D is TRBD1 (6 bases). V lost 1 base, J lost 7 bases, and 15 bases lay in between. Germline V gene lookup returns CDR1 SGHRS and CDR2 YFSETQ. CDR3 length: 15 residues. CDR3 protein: CASSLTGLPGQPQHF. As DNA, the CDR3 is TGCGCCAGCAGCTTGACAGGGCTCCCCGGGCAGCCCCAGCATTTT.

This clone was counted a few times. CDR3 protein: CASSERQYSNQPQHF. In DNA form, the CDR3 reads TGTGCCAGCAGTGAGCGACAGTATAGCAATCAGCCCCAGCATTTT. V is TRBV6-1 and J is TRBJ1-5; TRBD1 might be the D (5 bases). Germline V gene lookup returns CDR1 MNHNS and CDR2 SASEGT. Trimming shortened V by 3 bases and J by 0 bases, and 9 bases separated the two germline ends. This CDR3 comprises 15 residues.

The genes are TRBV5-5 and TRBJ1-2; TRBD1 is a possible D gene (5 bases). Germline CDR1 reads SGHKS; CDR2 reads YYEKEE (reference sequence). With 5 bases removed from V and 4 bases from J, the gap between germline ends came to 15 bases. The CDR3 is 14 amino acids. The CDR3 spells CASSSNTGGYGYTF. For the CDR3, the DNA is TGTGCCAGCAGTTCCAACACCGGGGGCTATGGCTACACCTTC.

The CDR3 DNA sequence: TGTGCCAGCAGTTTAATGGCGACTTGGTATGGCTACACCTTC. As protein: CASSLMATWYGYTF. The chain joins TRBV28 to TRBJ1-2; D is unclear. From germline, CDR1 is MDHEN and CDR2 SYDVKM. The CDR3 is 14 amino acids. Trimming pared 2 bases from V and 5 bases from J, leaving 12 bases between.

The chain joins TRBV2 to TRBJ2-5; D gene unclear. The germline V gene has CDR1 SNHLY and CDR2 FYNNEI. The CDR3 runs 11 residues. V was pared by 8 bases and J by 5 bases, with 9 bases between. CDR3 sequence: CASGPRETQYF. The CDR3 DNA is TGTGCCAGCGGCCCGAGGGAGACCCAGTACTTC.

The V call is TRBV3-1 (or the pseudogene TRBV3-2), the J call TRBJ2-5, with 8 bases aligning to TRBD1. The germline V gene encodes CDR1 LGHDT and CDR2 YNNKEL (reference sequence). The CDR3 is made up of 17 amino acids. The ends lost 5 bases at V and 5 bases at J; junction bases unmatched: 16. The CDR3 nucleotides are TGTGCCAGCAGCTCAAACCTTGCCGGGACAGGATGGGAGACCCAGTACTTC. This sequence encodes CASSSNLAGTGWETQYF.

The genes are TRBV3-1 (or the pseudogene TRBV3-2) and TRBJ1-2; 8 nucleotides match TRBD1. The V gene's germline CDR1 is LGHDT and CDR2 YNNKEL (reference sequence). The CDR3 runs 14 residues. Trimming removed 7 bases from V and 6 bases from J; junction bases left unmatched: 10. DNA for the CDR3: TGTGCCAGCACCGTTACAGGGGGACAGAATGGCTACACCTTC. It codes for CASTVTGGQNGYTF.

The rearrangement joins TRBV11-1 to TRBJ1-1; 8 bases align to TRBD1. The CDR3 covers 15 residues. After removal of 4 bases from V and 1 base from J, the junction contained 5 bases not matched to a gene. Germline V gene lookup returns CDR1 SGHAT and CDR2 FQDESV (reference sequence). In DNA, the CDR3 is TGTGCCAGCAGCTGGCAGGGGGCGGAGAACACTGAAGCTTTCTTT. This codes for CASSWQGAENTEAFF.

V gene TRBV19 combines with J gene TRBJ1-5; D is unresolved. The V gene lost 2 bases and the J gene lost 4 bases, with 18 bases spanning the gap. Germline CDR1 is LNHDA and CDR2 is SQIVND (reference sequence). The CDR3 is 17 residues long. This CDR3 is CASSIFSLASDNQPQHF. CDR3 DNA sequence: TGTGCCAGTAGTATATTCTCCCTGGCCAGCGATAATCAGCCCCAGCATTTT.

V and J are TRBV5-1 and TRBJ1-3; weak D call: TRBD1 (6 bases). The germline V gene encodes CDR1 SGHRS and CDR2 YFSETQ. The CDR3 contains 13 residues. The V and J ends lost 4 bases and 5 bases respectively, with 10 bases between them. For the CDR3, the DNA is TGCGCCAGCAGCCCGGACAGTAGAAACACCATATATTTT. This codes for CASSPDSRNTIYF.